This TCR beta chain was documented in a study of OX40 agonist ivuxolimab in advanced cancers. The wider study: The patients got ivuxolimab, which is an agonistic anti-OX40 (CD134) antibody. Partial responses occurred in Three dose-escalation patients, one with hepatocellular carcinoma and two with cutaneous melanoma. Study-wide findings and caveats: No determination was made of the antigen specificity of the expanded peripheral T cells. In the 0.1-3.0 mg/kg groups, partial responders showed among the lowest expansion.

Profiling relied on immunoSEQ multiplex PCR, and the TCRdb table lists in-frame clones only, not all of them. The data show about 83,000 clones, roughly 84% seen once. The CDR3 has 16 amino acids. Trimming took off 0 bases at V and 0 bases at J, with 10 bases between the two ends. CDR1 SGDLS and CDR2 YYNGEE come from the germline V gene. Concerning this clone: No antigen is known for it.

This chain joins TRBV9 and TRBJ1-3; a weak D match, TRBD1 (5 bases). The TCR comes from an adult with an advanced solid tumor such as melanoma, head and neck, liver or kidney cancer. The specimen comprised CD4+ or CD8+ T cells sorted from blood, sampled in a trial of the OX40 agonist ivuxolimab. The CDR3 here is CASSVGYRSSGNTIYF. The CDR3 coding sequence is TGTGCCAGCAGCGTAGGATACAGGAGCTCTGGAAACACCATATATTTT.